These 32 T cell receptor beta chains were sequenced from one sample in a study of beta chain features in type 1 diabetes (dated by TCRdb to the late 2010s). The library was produced with the immunoSEQ multiplex PCR assay. The High Capacity cDNA Reverse Transcription Kit was used to reverse transcribe all of the isolated RNA, meaning that expressed TCRB transcripts were what got sequenced. TCRdb retrieved this table from immuneACCESS and kept in-frame rearrangements only. Not all clones are present; in checked studies, unresolved V genes account for under half, and no reason is known for the remainder. The sample table lists roughly 240,000 clones, roughly 70% of them with a count of one. The top ten constitute about 0.05% of the sample. The sample taken for sequencing was naive CD4+ T cells from blood. The sample's cell subset or site, from its label and the paper: true naive CD4+ T cells. The receptors derive from a young man in good health.

The V call is TRBV29-1, the J call TRBJ2-1, with a possible D match to TRBD2 (5 bases). The CDR3 runs to 14 residues. Germline-derived CDR1 and CDR2 are SQVTM and ANQGSEA. V was clipped by 7 bases and J by 1 base, with 14 bases between them. In DNA, the CDR3 is TGCAGCGCGCGAGCCTGGACTTCCTACAATGAGCAGTTCTTC. It is translated as CSARAWTSYNEQFF.

The gene calls are TRBV29-1 and TRBJ1-4; TRBD1 might be the D (6 bases). Germline-derived CDR1 and CDR2 are SQVTM and ANQGSEA. The CDR3 is 13 amino acids. Trimming left V 5 bases short and J 4 bases short, with 11 bases between. DNA for the CDR3: TGCAGCGTTACAGGGAGGGTTAATGAAAAACTGTTTTTT. Encoded protein: CSVTGRVNEKLFF.

On this clone itself: Other DNA sequences of this sample code for an identical CDR3. V usage is TRBV29-1 and J usage is TRBJ1-1, with no clear D. V lost 4 bases and J 2 bases, leaving 2 bases between the germline ends. The CDR3 spans 10 residues. The V gene's germline CDR1 is SQVTM and CDR2 ANQGSEA. CDR3 bases: TGCAGCGTTGTAAACACTGAAGCTTTCTTT. Translation: CSVVNTEAFF. The full variable domain, its missing parts supplied by reference TRBV29-1 and TRBJ1-1, is SAVISQKPSRDICQRGTSLTIQCQVDSQVTMMFWYRQQPGQSLTLIATANQGSEATYESGFVIDKFPISRPNLTFSTLTVSNMSPEDSSIYLCSVVNTEAFFGQGTRLTVV.

This clone occurred a few times. V usage is TRBV11-2 and J usage is TRBJ2-7, with 9 bases lining up with TRBD1. V lost 5 bases and J lost 5; bases outside the gene matches: 7. The CDR3 sequence is 14 residues long. Germline V gives CDR1 SGHAT, CDR2 FQNNGV. This CDR3 is CASSPGTGFNEQYF. CDR3 DNA sequence: TGTGCCAGCAGCCCCGGGACAGGGTTCAACGAGCAGTACTTC.

This chain joins TRBV27 and TRBJ2-3, with TRBD2 matching 10 bases. The CDR3 totals 17 residues. V was pared by 6 bases and J by 7 bases, with 16 bases of the junction left unmatched. Germline V lookup: CDR1 MNHEY, CDR2 SMNVEV (reference sequence). The CDR3 spells CASRGLAGAGRVNTQYF. DNA of the CDR3: TGTGCCAGCAGGGGGCTAGCGGGAGCCGGCCGCGTGAATACGCAGTATTTT.

The chain carries TRBV9 and TRBJ2-2; D call uncertain. Looked up from germline, CDR1 is SGDLS and CDR2 is YYNGEE. This CDR3 has 13 amino acids. Trimming cost V 0 bases and J 9 bases, with 9 bases left between them. This chain's CDR3 is CASSVESGRELFF. The CDR3 DNA is TGTGCCAGCAGCGTAGAATCGGGTCGGGAGCTGTTTTTT. Filled out from reference TRBV9 and TRBJ2-2, the complete variable domain reads DSGVTQTPKHLITATGQRVTLRCSPRSGDLSVYWYQQSLDQGLQFLIQYYNGEERAKGNILERFSAQQFPDLHSELNLSSLELGDSALYFCASSVESGRELFFGEGSRLTVL.

V and J are TRBV14 and TRBJ2-7, with a tentative D call TRBD1 (5 bases). This CDR3 has 13 residues. Germline CDR1 SGHDN, CDR2 FVKESK. Trimming took off 0 bases at V and 6 bases at J, with 9 bases between the two ends. In nucleotides, the CDR3 is TGTGCCAGCAGCCAAGATCTAAGGGGCGAGCAGTACTTC. Protein sequence: CASSQDLRGEQYF.

V usage is TRBV5-1 and J usage is TRBJ2-1; D possibly corresponds to TRBD1 (5 bases). The CDR3 has 15 residues. The V gene's germline CDR1 is SGHRS and CDR2 YFSETQ. V lost 1 base, J lost 4 bases, and 12 bases lay in between. CDR3 sequence: CASSLSGPEYNEQFF. The CDR3 bases are TGCGCCAGCAGCTTGTCAGGGCCGGAATACAATGAGCAGTTCTTC.

This clone appeared once. This chain joins TRBV18 and TRBJ2-1, with D possibly matching TRBD1 (5 bases). The CDR3 consists of 12 residues. CDR1 and CDR2 (germline): KGHSH, LQKENI. Trimming stripped 5 bases from V and 9 bases from J, with 11 bases between. In nucleotides, the CDR3 is TGTGCCAGCTCATCCAGGGTTGGTGAGCAGTTCTTC. Translation: CASSSRVGEQFF.

The chain has TRBV19 and TRBJ1-2; 9 bases line up with TRBD1. J was trimmed by 4 bases and V by 4 bases; bases with no gene match: 4. This CDR3 spans 14 amino acids. Germline V gene lookup returns CDR1 LNHDA and CDR2 SQIVND (reference sequence). The CDR3: CASSTQGATYGYTF. CDR3 DNA: TGTGCCAGTAGTACACAGGGGGCGACCTATGGCTACACCTTC.

This rearrangement joins TRBV2 to TRBJ2-5, with a possible D match to TRBD2 (5 bases). V was shortened by 1 base and J by 6 bases, with 15 bases between the two germline ends. Germline-derived CDR1 and CDR2 are SNHLY and FYNNEI. The CDR3 is made up of 15 amino acids. The CDR3 DNA reads TGTGCCAGCAGTGAAGGTCGTACCTCGGGGAAGACCCAGTACTTC. This gives the protein CASSEGRTSGKTQYF.

The chain has TRBV30 and TRBJ1-1, with a tentative D call TRBD1 (6 bases). The length of the CDR3 is 13 residues. V dropped 4 bases and J dropped 0 bases, with 9 bases sitting between them. CDR1 and CDR2 (germline): GTSNPN, SVGIG (reference sequence). CDR3 loop: CAWNGQMNTEAFF. The CDR3 coding sequence is TGTGCCTGGAACGGACAGATGAACACTGAAGCTTTCTTT.

The V call is TRBV7-2, the J call TRBJ2-1; D may be TRBD1 (5 bases). V lost 0 bases and J lost 7, with 10 bases in between. Per germline, CDR1 SGHTA and CDR2 FQGNSA. The CDR3 consists of 14 residues. CDR3 sequence (DNA): TGTGCCAGCAGCTTAGCCAGGGTATGGAATGAGCAGTTCTTC. Amino acids: CASSLARVWNEQFF. The variable domain in full, with the rest retrieved from reference TRBV7-2 and TRBJ2-1, is GAGVSQSPSNKVTEKGKDVELRCDPISGHTALYWYRQSLGQGLEFLIYFQGNSAPDKSGLPSDRFSAERTGGSVSTLTIQRTQQEDSAVYLCASSLARVWNEQFFGPGTRLTVL.

CDR3 in DNA: TGCAGCGTTTCCGGTCCGTTGAAGAGCGAGCAGTACTTC. It specifies CSVSGPLKSEQYF. The chain is built from TRBV29-1 and TRBJ2-7; D unclear. This CDR3 comprises 13 residues. The V gene's germline CDR1 is SQVTM and CDR2 ANQGSEA. Deletions cut 5 bases from V and 6 bases from J, with 17 bases between.

The CDR3 is CATSRGDYQSYNEQFF. CDR3 nucleotides: TGTGCCACCAGCAGAGGGGACTACCAATCCTACAATGAGCAGTTCTTC. The genes are TRBV15 and TRBJ2-1; 7 nucleotides line up with TRBD2. The trim removed 1 base at V and 1 base at J, leaving 4 bases unmatched. This CDR3 has 16 amino acids. Germline CDR1 is LNHNV and CDR2 is YYDKDF (reference sequence).

The V call is TRBV11-2, the J call TRBJ2-7; 7 bases match TRBD1. The V gene end was trimmed by 5 bases and the J gene end by 3 bases; junction bases not matched to a gene: 10. Germline-derived CDR1 and CDR2 are SGHAT and FQNNGV. This CDR3 region has 15 residues. The CDR3 is CASSHFWDRDYEQYF. The CDR3 DNA is TGTGCCAGCAGCCACTTTTGGGACAGAGACTACGAGCAGTACTTC.

The CDR3 is CASSPTPSGTYNEQFF. The CDR3 DNA follows: TGTGCCAGCAGCCCGACCCCTAGCGGGACCTACAATGAGCAGTTCTTC. The chain recombines TRBV9 with TRBJ2-1; TRBD2 matches 9 bases. V shed 4 bases and J 2 bases; nucleotides not matched to a gene: 7. Germline CDR1 is SGDLS and CDR2 is YYNGEE. This CDR3 is 16 amino acids long.

V gene TRBV4-3 combines with J gene TRBJ2-3; possible D gene TRBD1, 5 bases. From germline, CDR1 is LGHNA and CDR2 YSLEER. The germline V and J ends were trimmed by 4 bases and 5 bases, with 7 bases remaining between them. The CDR3 loop spans 12 amino acids. This chain's CDR3 is CASSLTEDTQYF. The CDR3 DNA reads as TGCGCCAGCAGCCTGACAGAAGATACGCAGTATTTT.

CDR3 protein: CASSLAPGGTYYEQYF. The CDR3 coding sequence is TGCGCCAGCAGCTTGGCCCCCGGCGGGACCTACTACGAGCAGTACTTC. The V and J genes are TRBV5-1 and TRBJ2-7, with D possibly TRBD2 on 6 matching bases. V lost 0 bases and J 3 bases, leaving 16 bases between the germline ends. CDR3 length: 16 residues. The germline CDR1 and CDR2 sequences are SGHRS and YFSETQ. The whole variable domain, filled in from reference TRBV5-1 and TRBJ2-7, reads KAGVTQTPRYLIKTRGQQVTLSCSPISGHRSVSWYQQTPGQGLQFLFEYFSETQRNKGNFPGRFSGRQFSNSRSEMNVSTLELGDSALYLCASSLAPGGTYYEQYFGPGTRLTVT.

The V gene is TRBV7-9, the J gene TRBJ1-2; D is ambiguous. CDR3 length: 15 residues. Trimming removed 4 bases from V and 0 bases from J, with 12 bases in between. Germline values: CDR1 SEHNR, CDR2 FQNEAQ (reference sequence). The CDR3 region has the DNA TGTGCCAGCAGCTCGGCAGATCGCCCTAACTATGGCTACACCTTC. Protein product: CASSSADRPNYGYTF.

The rearrangement links TRBV28 to TRBJ2-3; 16 bases agree with TRBD2. Germline CDR1 reads MDHEN; CDR2 reads SYDVKM. The CDR3 consists of 18 residues. The V segment lost 5 bases and the J segment 6 bases; nucleotides outside the gene matches: 11. The CDR3 coding sequence is TGTGCCAGCAGTCTGTCCGGGACTAGCGGGAGGGCCCGGGATACGCAGTATTTT. It translates to CASSLSGTSGRARDTQYF.

The gene calls are TRBV15 and TRBJ2-7; possibly TRBD2 for D (5 bases). The CDR3 is made up of 15 amino acids. V lost 0 bases to trimming and J lost 8 bases, with 17 bases between them. Germline V gives CDR1 LNHNV, CDR2 YYDKDF (reference sequence). In DNA form, the CDR3 reads TGTGCCACCAGCAGAGATCTCTTGGCAGCGGAGAAGCAGTACTTC. Residues: CATSRDLLAAEKQYF.

This clone was seen a few times. V gene TRBV30 combines with J gene TRBJ2-2; D remains ambiguous. Trimming pared 1 base from V and 5 bases from J, leaving 2 bases between. Germline V gives CDR1 GTSNPN, CDR2 SVGIG (reference sequence). The CDR3 sequence is 11 residues long. The CDR3 region is CAWSGTGELFF. The CDR3 DNA reads TGTGCCTGGAGTGGGACCGGGGAGCTGTTTTTT.

Points on this clone: One junction end does not reproduce the germline sequence, and a read error may be involved. The chain is built from TRBV30 and TRBJ2-4; D call uncertain. This CDR3 is built from 14 residues. Per germline, CDR1 GTSNPN and CDR2 SVGIG (reference sequence). CDR3 amino acids: CAWSAKEHGARVVF. The CDR3 DNA reads TGTGCCTGGAGTGCTAAGGAGCATGGTGCTCGGGTAGTCTTC.

This clone was seen a few times. This CDR3 is CASSEGQRDIQYF. CDR3 bases: TGTGCCAGCAGCGAGGGACAGAGGGACATTCAGTACTTC. The V call is TRBV5-4, the J call TRBJ2-4; 7 bases line up with TRBD1. Trimming cost V 4 bases and J 8 bases; bases outside gene matches: 6. This CDR3 region has 13 residues. CDR1 SGHNT and CDR2 YYREEE come from the germline V gene (reference sequence).

The CDR3 is CAWSSGADVDTQYF. The CDR3 DNA reads as TGTGCCTGGAGTTCGGGGGCGGACGTAGATACGCAGTATTTT. This sequence joins TRBV30 and TRBJ2-3, with D possibly called TRBD1 or TRBD2 (6 bases each). In germline, CDR1 is GTSNPN, CDR2 SVGIG (reference sequence). Trimming stripped 2 bases from V and 5 bases from J, with 14 bases between. The CDR3 runs 14 residues.

In this sample, this clone turned up a few times. CDR3 DNA sequence: TGTGCCTGGAGTGTCAACAACCCCATGGCCCAGTACTTC. It translates to CAWSVNNPMAQYF. The chain is built from TRBV30 and TRBJ2-5; D uncertain. Per the germline V gene, CDR1 is GTSNPN and CDR2 is SVGIG (reference sequence). Deletions cut 0 bases from V and 9 bases from J, with 14 bases between. There are 13 residues in the CDR3.

The genes are TRBV30 and TRBJ2-3; the D is unclear. V lost 2 bases and J lost 2, with 8 bases in between. Germline CDR1 GTSNPN, CDR2 SVGIG (reference sequence). The CDR3 has 13 residues. CDR3 nucleotide sequence: TGTGCCTGGAGTATAGACCTCACAGATACGCAGTATTTT. This codes for CAWSIDLTDTQYF.

The rearrangement links TRBV25-1 to TRBJ2-4; D perhaps matches TRBD1 (5 bases). Germline values: CDR1 MGHDK, CDR2 SYGVNS. Trimming took 2 bases from V and 7 from J, leaving 12 bases between them. CDR3 length: 14 residues. CDR3 bases: TGTGCCAGCAGTGAAGGGGCCCTGGGGAACATTCAGTACTTC. Its translation is CASSEGALGNIQYF.

This chain connects TRBV2 to TRBJ2-3, with no clear D. The germline CDR1 and CDR2 sequences are SNHLY and FYNNEI. Trimming left V 2 bases short and J 1 base short, with 10 bases between. The CDR3 totals 15 residues. The DNA for the CDR3 is TGTGCCAGCAGTGAATGGGGAATTGGCACAGATACGCAGTATTTT. Translation gives CASSEWGIGTDTQYF.

The chain couples TRBV5-4 to TRBJ1-6; no reliable D call. Germline CDR1 and CDR2: SGHNT and YYREEE (reference sequence). V was shortened by 0 bases and J by 10 bases, with 5 bases between the two germline ends. The CDR3 loop spans 12 amino acids. CDR3: CASSLGESPLHF. The CDR3 DNA is TGTGCCAGCAGCTTGGGTGAATCACCCCTCCACTTT.

J is TRBJ1-2 and V is TRBV29-1; tentatively, D is TRBD1 (5 bases). V shed 7 bases and J shed 7 bases, with 16 bases lying between them. Germline loops: CDR1 SQVTM, CDR2 ANQGSEA. CDR3 length equals 12 residues. The CDR3 region has the DNA TGCAGCGCCGATAGGGGCGCGAGTGGCTACACCTTC. Amino acids: CSADRGASGYTF. Supplemented by reference TRBV29-1 and TRBJ1-2, the full variable domain reads SAVISQKPSRDICQRGTSLTIQCQVDSQVTMMFWYRQQPGQSLTLIATANQGSEATYESGFVIDKFPISRPNLTFSTLTVSNMSPEDSSIYLCSADRGASGYTFGSGTRLTVV.